These 28 T cell receptor beta chains came from one sample sequenced in a study of blood T cell repertoires in COVID-19. Measured with immunoSEQ multiplex PCR; TCRdb has only the in-frame clones, and not every one. The profile shows over 200,000 clones, 86% of them singletons. The sequencing sample was made of PBMCs or T cells enriched from blood (not recorded which). These receptor sequences come from a woman in her 50s in a cohort exposed to, infected with or recovered from COVID-19 (not recorded which).

The chain links TRBV5-1 to TRBJ2-1; 7 bases line up with TRBD2. This CDR3 contains 15 residues. CDR1 is SGHRS, CDR2 YFSETQ, per germline. Trimming removed 0 bases from V and 4 bases from J; junction bases left unmatched: 4. The chain's CDR3 is CASSLEGGGYNEQFF. In nucleotides, the CDR3 is TGCGCCAGCAGCTTGGAGGGCGGGGGATACAATGAGCAGTTCTTC.

This clone was counted a few times. The chain recombines TRBV3-1 (or the pseudogene TRBV3-2) with TRBJ2-7, with D possibly matching TRBD1 (6 bases). There are 12 residues in the CDR3. Germline CDR1 is LGHDT and CDR2 is YNNKEL (reference sequence). V lost 4 bases to trimming and J lost 10 bases, with 14 bases between them. CDR3 in DNA: TGTGCCAGCAGCCCTCAGGGGAAGGTTCAGTACTTC. Its protein product is CASSPQGKVQYF.

This chain uses TRBV4-2 with TRBJ1-2; possible D gene TRBD1, 6 bases. Looked up from germline, CDR1 is LGHNA and CDR2 is YNFKEQ. The CDR3 covers 14 residues. With 0 bases removed from V and 8 bases from J, the gap between germline ends came to 13 bases. CDR3 residues: CASSQEGDTSGYTF. The CDR3 nucleotides read TGTGCCAGCAGCCAAGAAGGGGACACCTCGGGCTACACCTTC.

This clone occurred a few times. The CDR3, as DNA: TGTGCCACCAGTGAGCCCCCGAGCACTGAAGCTTTCTTT. Residues: CATSEPPSTEAFF. The genes are TRBV24-1 and TRBJ1-1; D is undetermined. Per the germline V gene, CDR1 is KGHDR and CDR2 is SFDVKD. CDR3 length equals 13 residues. Trimming stripped 4 bases from V and 4 bases from J, with 9 bases between.

The V and J genes are TRBV5-1 and TRBJ2-5; 8 bases line up with TRBD1. The V gene end was trimmed by 4 bases and the J gene end by 5 bases; junction bases not matched to a gene: 7. The length of the CDR3 is 14 residues. Germline V gives CDR1 SGHRS, CDR2 YFSETQ. CDR3 protein: CASSARQGSETQYF. In nucleotides, the CDR3 is TGCGCCAGCAGCGCCCGACAGGGGTCGGAGACCCAGTACTTC.

The rearrangement joins TRBV5-6 to TRBJ1-2; D is undetermined. Germline lookup yields CDR1 SGHDT and CDR2 YYEEEE. V dropped 7 bases and J dropped 3 bases, with 7 bases sitting between them. CDR3 length: 11 amino acids. This chain's CDR3 is CASRDYYGYTF. For the CDR3, the DNA is TGTGCCAGCCGGGATTACTATGGCTACACCTTC.

The chain couples TRBV3-1 (or the pseudogene TRBV3-2) to TRBJ2-4, with a tentative D call TRBD1 (5 bases). The CDR3 is made up of 16 amino acids. V was trimmed by 1 base and J by 0 bases, leaving 10 bases between them. CDR1 is LGHDT, CDR2 YNNKEL, per germline (reference sequence). The DNA for the CDR3 is TGTGCCAGCAGCCAAGCAGGGCGCCTAGCCAAAAACATTCAGTACTTC. The encoded protein is CASSQAGRLAKNIQYF.

The J gene is TRBJ1-2, the V gene TRBV19; D ambiguous. Trimming pared 1 base from V and 4 bases from J, leaving 13 bases between. CDR1 is LNHDA, CDR2 SQIVND, per germline (reference sequence). The CDR3 totals 15 residues. The DNA for the CDR3 is TGTGCCAGTAGTATAGGGCGGGGTGCGCCCTATGGCTACACCTTC. It codes for CASSIGRGAPYGYTF.

This chain joins TRBV7-2 and TRBJ2-5, with TRBD2 matching over 8 bases. The V gene's germline CDR1 is SGHTA and CDR2 FQGNSA. V lost 1 base, J lost 8 bases, and 6 bases stayed unmatched. The CDR3 has 14 residues. The CDR3 is CASSLGGGRRTQYF. CDR3 bases: TGTGCCAGCAGCTTAGGCGGGGGGCGGCGAACCCAGTACTTC.

The chain joins TRBV5-6 to TRBJ1-1, with TRBD1 matching 7 bases. CDR3 length: 12 residues. The germline CDR1 and CDR2 sequences are SGHDT and YYEEEE. After removal of 4 bases from V and 8 bases from J, the junction contained 5 bases not matched to a gene. CDR3 protein: CASSPNRGEAFF. CDR3 nucleotide sequence: TGTGCCAGCAGCCCCAACAGGGGAGAAGCTTTCTTT.

This chain uses TRBV18 with TRBJ1-6; 10 bases map to TRBD1. CDR3 length: 16 residues. Trimming cost V 2 bases and J 10 bases; bases outside gene matches: 8. Germline loops: CDR1 KGHSH, CDR2 LQKENI. The CDR3 reads CASSPTGQGFGSPLHF. CDR3 sequence (DNA): TGTGCCAGCTCACCAACGGGACAGGGGTTTGGCTCACCCCTCCACTTT.

The V call is TRBV4-1, the J call TRBJ2-7; possible D gene TRBD1, 5 bases. The CDR3 totals 17 residues. The V end lost 2 bases, the J end lost 2 bases, and 19 bases lay between the germline ends. Germline lookup yields CDR1 MGHRA and CDR2 YSYEKL. The CDR3 DNA reads TGCGCCAGCAGCCAACCACAGACAGCACTCACTCCCTACGAGCAGTACTTC. Protein product: CASSQPQTALTPYEQYF.

The genes are TRBV7-9 and TRBJ1-2, with 11 bases lining up with TRBD1. The junction had 5 bases not matched to a gene; V was cut back by 1 base and J by 13 bases. This CDR3 is built from 13 residues. Looked up from germline, CDR1 is SEHNR and CDR2 is FQNEAQ (reference sequence). CDR3 nucleotides: TGTGCCAGCAGCTTAGGGGGACAGGGGGTTCCCACCTTC. Protein product: CASSLGGQGVPTF.

The chain combines TRBV5-1 with TRBJ1-1, with TRBD1 identical over 10 bases. Germline-derived CDR1 and CDR2 are SGHRS and YFSETQ. The CDR3 length is 14 residues. V was pared by 1 base and J by 11 bases, with 8 bases of the junction left unmatched. This CDR3 reads CASSLWGTGVGAFF. The CDR3 DNA sequence: TGCGCCAGCAGCTTGTGGGGGACAGGGGTAGGGGCTTTCTTT.

V usage is TRBV11-1 and J usage is TRBJ1-4, with D hard to call. Germline CDR1 is SGHAT and CDR2 is FQDESV (reference sequence). The CDR3 loop spans 16 amino acids. V was clipped by 5 bases and J by 0 bases, with 13 bases between them. CDR3 nucleotide sequence: TGTGCCAGCAGCCCTCGAACAGTTGCAACTAATGAAAAACTGTTTTTT. This gives the protein CASSPRTVATNEKLFF.

Only one count was recorded for this clone. The chain employs TRBV10-1 and TRBJ2-1, with 7 bases that match TRBD2. The germline V gene encodes CDR1 WNHNN and CDR2 SYGVQD (reference sequence). Trimming at V came to 2 bases and at J to 7 bases, leaving 11 bases not matched to a gene. There are 16 residues in the CDR3. The CDR3 sequence is CASSENLGGYLNEQFF. The CDR3 DNA is TGCGCCAGCAGTGAGAATTTGGGAGGGTACCTGAATGAGCAGTTCTTC.

The rearrangement uses TRBV7-2 and TRBJ1-2; 9 bases agree with TRBD1. The CDR3 is made up of 14 amino acids. V shed 5 bases and J 4 bases; nucleotides not matched to a gene: 5. Germline V lookup: CDR1 SGHTA, CDR2 FQGNSA. In nucleotides, the CDR3 is TGTGCCAGCAGCCCGGGGACAGGGCTCTATGGCTACACCTTC. Protein product: CASSPGTGLYGYTF.

This chain links TRBV24-1 with TRBJ1-2; 11 bases match TRBD1. CDR1 KGHDR and CDR2 SFDVKD come from the germline V gene. The ends lost 7 bases at V and 3 bases at J; junction bases unmatched: 0. The CDR3 covers 13 residues. The CDR3 sequence is CATRGQGDYGYTF. DNA for the CDR3: TGTGCCACCAGGGGACAGGGGGACTATGGCTACACCTTC.

This clone has just one count. The chain combines TRBV2 with TRBJ1-1, with D perhaps TRBD1 (5 bases). Germline V gene sequence: CDR1 SNHLY, CDR2 FYNNEI. The CDR3 consists of 14 residues. V lost 3 bases and J lost 3, with 11 bases in between. In DNA form, the CDR3 reads TGTGCCAGCAGTGACCAGGGCTTCTACACTGAAGCTTTCTTT. Its translation is CASSDQGFYTEAFF.

The chain uses TRBV7-6 and TRBJ2-1; possibly TRBD1 for D (5 bases). The CDR3 has 13 amino acids. Looked up from germline, CDR1 is SGHVS and CDR2 is FNYEAQ. The V end lost 1 base, the J end lost 4 bases, and 5 bases lay between the germline ends. The CDR3 loop reads CASSLDRYNEQFF. CDR3 sequence (DNA): TGTGCCAGCAGCTTAGACAGGTACAATGAGCAGTTCTTC.

This sequence joins TRBV7-2 and TRBJ1-1, with D unresolved. Germline V gives CDR1 SGHTA, CDR2 FQGNSA. Trimming took off 5 bases at V and 3 bases at J, with 10 bases between the two ends. The CDR3 spans 13 residues. The CDR3: CASSPSSDTEAFF. In DNA form, the CDR3 reads TGTGCCAGCAGCCCGAGTTCTGACACTGAAGCTTTCTTT.

V usage is TRBV12-3 or TRBV12-4 and J usage is TRBJ1-1; 8 positions agree with TRBD1. The CDR3 is 12 amino acids. The V and J ends lost 6 bases and 10 bases, in that order; junction bases with no gene match: 7. The CDR3 DNA follows: TGTGCCAGCAGGGCAACAGGGGGGTCAGCTTTCTTT. Protein: CASRATGGSAFF.

The V gene is TRBV30, the J gene TRBJ2-3; TRBD2 aligns across 9 bases. The length of the CDR3 is 15 residues. Germline V gene lookup returns CDR1 GTSNPN and CDR2 SVGIG (reference sequence). The ends lost 2 bases at V and 4 bases at J; junction bases unmatched: 7. CDR3 residues: CAWSLGGGASDTQYF. In DNA form, the CDR3 reads TGTGCCTGGAGTCTCGGCGGGGGGGCATCAGATACGCAGTATTTT.

The chain has TRBV5-1 and TRBJ2-7; 7 positions agree with TRBD1. This CDR3 has 12 residues. After removal of 0 bases from V and 12 bases from J, the junction contained 6 bases not matched to a gene. The germline V gene encodes CDR1 SGHRS and CDR2 YFSETQ. CDR3 DNA: TGCGCCAGCAGCTTGGGGACAGGCTGGCTGTACTTC. It encodes CASSLGTGWLYF.

The chain is built from TRBV7-2 and TRBJ2-7, with D maybe TRBD1 (5 bases). V gave up 0 bases and J gave up 3 bases, with 12 bases separating them. The germline V gene encodes CDR1 SGHTA and CDR2 FQGNSA. CDR3 size: 15 residues. This CDR3 is CASSLAGQGLYEQYF. The CDR3 DNA reads as TGTGCCAGCAGCTTAGCAGGTCAGGGCCTCTACGAGCAGTACTTC.

The sample holds a few counts of this clone. The chain is built from TRBV11-3 and TRBJ1-2; D possibly corresponds to TRBD1 (5 bases). The CDR3 extends over 13 amino acids. Germline-derived CDR1 and CDR2 are SGHNT and YENEEA. The V end was cut by 8 bases, the J end by 5 bases, with 15 bases between. CDR3 in amino acids: CASRTIRSYGYTF. DNA of the CDR3: TGTGCCAGCCGGACAATCAGGTCGTATGGCTACACCTTC. Drawing the rest from reference TRBV11-3 and TRBJ1-2, the complete variable domain is EAGVVQSPRYKIIEKKQPVAFWCNPISGHNTLYWYLQNLGQGPELLIRYENEEAVDDSQLPKDRFSAERLKGVDSTLKIQPAELGDSAVYLCASRTIRSYGYTFGSGTRLTVV.

This clone was seen more than once but under ten times. The chain has TRBV15 and TRBJ1-3, with D hard to call. The V end was cut by 3 bases, the J end by 0 bases, with 9 bases between. The CDR3 is made up of 15 amino acids. Germline CDR1 and CDR2: LNHNV and YYDKDF (reference sequence). The CDR3 protein is CATSRILSSGNTIYF. Here the CDR3 DNA reads TGTGCCACCAGCAGGATACTGAGCTCTGGAAACACCATATATTTT.

This chain connects TRBV11-2 to TRBJ2-3; TRBD2 matches 15 bases. The germline CDR1 and CDR2 sequences are SGHAT and FQNNGV. The CDR3 runs 17 residues. With 4 bases clipped from V and 2 bases from J, the junction kept 4 bases outside the gene matches. Written as DNA, the CDR3 is TGTGCCAGCAGCTCCCGGACTAGCGGGGGGGCCACAGATACGCAGTATTTT. Protein product: CASSSRTSGGATDTQYF.